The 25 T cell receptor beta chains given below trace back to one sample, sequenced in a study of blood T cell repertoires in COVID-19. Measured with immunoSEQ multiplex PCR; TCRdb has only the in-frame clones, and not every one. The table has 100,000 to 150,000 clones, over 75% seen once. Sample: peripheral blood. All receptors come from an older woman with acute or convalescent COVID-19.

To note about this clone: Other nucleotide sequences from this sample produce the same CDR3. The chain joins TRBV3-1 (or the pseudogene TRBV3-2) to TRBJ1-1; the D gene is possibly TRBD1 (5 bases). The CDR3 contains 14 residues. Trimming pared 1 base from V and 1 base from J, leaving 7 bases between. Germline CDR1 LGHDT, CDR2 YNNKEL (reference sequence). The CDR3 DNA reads TGTGCCAGCAGCCAAGTCCAGGGGAACACTGAAGCTTTCTTT. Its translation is CASSQVQGNTEAFF.

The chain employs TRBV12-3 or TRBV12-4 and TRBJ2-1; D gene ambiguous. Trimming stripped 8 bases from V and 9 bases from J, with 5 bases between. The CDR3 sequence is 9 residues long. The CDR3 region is CASGREQFF. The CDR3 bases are TGTGCCAGCGGCCGTGAGCAGTTCTTC.

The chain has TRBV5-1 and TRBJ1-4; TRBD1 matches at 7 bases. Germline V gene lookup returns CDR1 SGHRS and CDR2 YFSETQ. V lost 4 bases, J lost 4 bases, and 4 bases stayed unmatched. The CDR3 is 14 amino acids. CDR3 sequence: CASSMTGNNEKLFF. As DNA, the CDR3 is TGCGCCAGCAGCATGACAGGGAATAATGAAAAACTGTTTTTT.

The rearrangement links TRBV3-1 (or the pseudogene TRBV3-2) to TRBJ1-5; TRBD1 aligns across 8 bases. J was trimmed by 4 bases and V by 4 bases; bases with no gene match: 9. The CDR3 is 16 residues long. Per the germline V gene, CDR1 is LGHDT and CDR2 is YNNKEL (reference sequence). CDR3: CASSPGTGLRNQPQHF. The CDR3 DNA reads TGTGCCAGCAGCCCTGGGACAGGTCTCCGTAATCAGCCCCAGCATTTT.

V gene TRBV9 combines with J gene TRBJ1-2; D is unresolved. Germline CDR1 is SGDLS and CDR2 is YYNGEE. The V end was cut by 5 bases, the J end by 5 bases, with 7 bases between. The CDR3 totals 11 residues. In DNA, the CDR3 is TGTGCCAGCAGTCTAGGTTATGGCTACACCTTC. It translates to CASSLGYGYTF.

In DNA, the CDR3 is TGTGCCAGCAGCCTCCCCGGGGGACAGGGGATGGTGCAGTACTTC. Translating it yields CASSLPGGQGMVQYF. The chain is built from TRBV5-4 and TRBJ2-7, with 10 bases that match TRBD1. Germline CDR1 reads SGHNT; CDR2 reads YYREEE (reference sequence). Germline trimming cut 4 bases from V and 9 bases from J; bases unmatched to any gene: 13. This CDR3 has 15 amino acids.

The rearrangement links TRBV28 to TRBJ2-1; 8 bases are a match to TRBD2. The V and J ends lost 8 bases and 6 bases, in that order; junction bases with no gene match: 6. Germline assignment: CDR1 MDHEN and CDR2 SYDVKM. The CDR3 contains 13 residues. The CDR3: CASHPRGGNEQFF. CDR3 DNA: TGTGCCAGCCACCCCCGGGGGGGCAATGAGCAGTTCTTC. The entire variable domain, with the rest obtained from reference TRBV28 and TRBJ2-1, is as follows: DVKVTQSSRYLVKRTGEKVFLECVQDMDHENMFWYRQDPGLGLRLIYFSYDVKMKEKGDIPEGYSVSREKKERFSLILESASTNQTSMYLCASHPRGGNEQFFGPGTRLTVL.

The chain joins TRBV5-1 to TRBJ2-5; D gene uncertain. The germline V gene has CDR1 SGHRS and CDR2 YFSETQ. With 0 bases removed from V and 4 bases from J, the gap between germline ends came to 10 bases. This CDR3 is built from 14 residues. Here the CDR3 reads CASSLVQPGETQYF. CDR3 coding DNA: TGCGCCAGCAGCTTGGTACAACCGGGAGAGACCCAGTACTTC. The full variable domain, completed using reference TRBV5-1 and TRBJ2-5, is KAGVTQTPRYLIKTRGQQVTLSCSPISGHRSVSWYQQTPGQGLQFLFEYFSETQRNKGNFPGRFSGRQFSNSRSEMNVSTLELGDSALYLCASSLVQPGETQYFGPGTRLLVL.

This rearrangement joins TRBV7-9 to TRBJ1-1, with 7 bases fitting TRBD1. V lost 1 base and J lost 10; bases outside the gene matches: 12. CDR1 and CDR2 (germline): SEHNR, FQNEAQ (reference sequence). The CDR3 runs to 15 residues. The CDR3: CASSLGPAGGSLAFF. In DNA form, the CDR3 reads TGTGCCAGCAGCTTAGGTCCGGCAGGGGGTTCGTTAGCTTTCTTT.

CDR3 DNA: TGTGCCATCAGTGACAGGGACTATGGCTACACCTTC. Amino acid sequence: CAISDRDYGYTF. This rearrangement joins TRBV10-3 to TRBJ1-2; maybe TRBD1 (5 bases). CDR3 length: 12 residues. The V and J ends lost 3 bases and 3 bases respectively, with 5 bases between them. Germline V CDR1 and CDR2: ENHRY, SYGVKD.

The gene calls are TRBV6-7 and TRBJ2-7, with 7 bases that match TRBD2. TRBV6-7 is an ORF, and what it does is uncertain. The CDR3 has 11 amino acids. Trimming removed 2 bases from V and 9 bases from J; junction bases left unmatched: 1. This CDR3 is CASSYPGGQYV. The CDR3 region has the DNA TGTGCCAGCAGTTACCCGGGGGGGCAGTACGTC.

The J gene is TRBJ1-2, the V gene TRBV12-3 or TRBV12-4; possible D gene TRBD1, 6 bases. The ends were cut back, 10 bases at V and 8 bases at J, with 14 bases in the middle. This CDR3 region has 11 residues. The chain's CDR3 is CATAGGQGYTF. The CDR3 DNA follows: TGTGCCACCGCCGGGGGGCAAGGCTACACCTTC.

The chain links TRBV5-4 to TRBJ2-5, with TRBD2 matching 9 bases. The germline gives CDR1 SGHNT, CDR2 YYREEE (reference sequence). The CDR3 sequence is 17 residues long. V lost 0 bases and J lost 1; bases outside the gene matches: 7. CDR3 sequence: CASSLAPSGIPQETQYF. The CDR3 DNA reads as TGTGCCAGCAGCTTGGCCCCTAGCGGGATCCCCCAAGAGACCCAGTACTTC.

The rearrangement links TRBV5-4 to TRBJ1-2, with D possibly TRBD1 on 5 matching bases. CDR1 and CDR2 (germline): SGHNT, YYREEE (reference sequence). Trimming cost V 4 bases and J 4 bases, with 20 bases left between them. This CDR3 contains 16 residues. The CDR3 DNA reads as TGTGCCAGCAGCCCCTACGGGGGAAACAGAGCCTATGGCTACACCTTC. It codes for CASSPYGGNRAYGYTF.

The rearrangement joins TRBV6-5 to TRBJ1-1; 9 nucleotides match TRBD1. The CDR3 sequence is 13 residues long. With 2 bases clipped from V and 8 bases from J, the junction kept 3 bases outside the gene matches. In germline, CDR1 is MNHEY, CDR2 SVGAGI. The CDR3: CASSYGQGIEAFF. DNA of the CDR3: TGTGCCAGCAGTTACGGACAGGGGATCGAAGCTTTCTTT.

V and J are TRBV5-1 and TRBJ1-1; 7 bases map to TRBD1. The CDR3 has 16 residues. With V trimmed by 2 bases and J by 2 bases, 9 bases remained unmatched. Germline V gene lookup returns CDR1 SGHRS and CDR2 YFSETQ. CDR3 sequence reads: CASSLELGTANTEAFF. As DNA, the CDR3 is TGCGCCAGCAGCTTAGAGTTGGGGACAGCAAACACTGAAGCTTTCTTT.

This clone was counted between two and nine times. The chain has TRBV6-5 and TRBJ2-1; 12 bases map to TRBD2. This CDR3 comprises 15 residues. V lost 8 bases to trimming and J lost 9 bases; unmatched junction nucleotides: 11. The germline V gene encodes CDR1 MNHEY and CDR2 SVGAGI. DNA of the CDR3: TGTGCCAGCCCAAAAGAGACTAGCGGGAGAGGTGAGCAGTTCTTC. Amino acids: CASPKETSGRGEQFF.

This CDR3 is CASSLAVTPLHF. CDR3 nucleotide sequence: TGTGCCAGCAGTTTAGCAGTTACACCCCTCCACTTT. The J gene is TRBJ1-6, the V gene TRBV28; D remains ambiguous. Trimming removed 2 bases from V and 11 bases from J, with 7 bases in between. The V gene's germline CDR1 is MDHEN and CDR2 SYDVKM. The CDR3 is made up of 12 amino acids.

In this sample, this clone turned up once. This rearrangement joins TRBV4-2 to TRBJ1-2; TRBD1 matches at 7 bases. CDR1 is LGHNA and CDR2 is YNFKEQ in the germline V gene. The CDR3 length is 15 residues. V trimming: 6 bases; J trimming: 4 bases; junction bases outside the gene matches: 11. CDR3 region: CASRDLTGQIYGYTF. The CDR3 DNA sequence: TGTGCCAGCAGGGACCTTACGGGACAGATCTATGGCTACACCTTC.

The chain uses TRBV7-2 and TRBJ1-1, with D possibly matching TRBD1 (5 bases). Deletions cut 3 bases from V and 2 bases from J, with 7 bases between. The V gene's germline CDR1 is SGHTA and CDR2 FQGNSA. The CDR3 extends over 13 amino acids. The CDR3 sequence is CASSLTVNTEAFF. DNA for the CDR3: TGTGCCAGCAGCTTGACAGTTAACACTGAAGCTTTCTTT.

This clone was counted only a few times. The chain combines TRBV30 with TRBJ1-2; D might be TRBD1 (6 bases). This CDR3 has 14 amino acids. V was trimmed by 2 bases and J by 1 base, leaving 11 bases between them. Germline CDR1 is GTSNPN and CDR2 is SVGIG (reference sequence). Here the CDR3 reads CAWSSPGHNYGYTF. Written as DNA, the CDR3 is TGTGCCTGGAGTAGCCCGGGACATAACTATGGCTACACCTTC.

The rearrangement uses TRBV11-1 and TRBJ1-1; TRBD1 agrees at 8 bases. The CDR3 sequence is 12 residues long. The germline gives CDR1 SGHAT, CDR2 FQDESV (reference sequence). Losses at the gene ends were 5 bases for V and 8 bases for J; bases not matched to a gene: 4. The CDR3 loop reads CASSPDRVEAFF. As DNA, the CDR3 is TGTGCCAGCAGCCCGGACAGGGTGGAAGCTTTCTTT.

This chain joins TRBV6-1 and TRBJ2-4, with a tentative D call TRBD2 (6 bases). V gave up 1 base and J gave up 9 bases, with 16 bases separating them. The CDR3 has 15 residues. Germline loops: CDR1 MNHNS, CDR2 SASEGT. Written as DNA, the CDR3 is TGTGCCAGCAGTGAAGACCACCGACTAGGGGTCATTCAGTACTTC. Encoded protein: CASSEDHRLGVIQYF.

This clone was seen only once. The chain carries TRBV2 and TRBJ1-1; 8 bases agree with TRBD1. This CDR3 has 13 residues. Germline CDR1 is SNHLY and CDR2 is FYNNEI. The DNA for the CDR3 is TGTGCGATCAGGGGGCAGTCTAACACTGAAGCTTTCTTT. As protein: CAIRGQSNTEAFF.

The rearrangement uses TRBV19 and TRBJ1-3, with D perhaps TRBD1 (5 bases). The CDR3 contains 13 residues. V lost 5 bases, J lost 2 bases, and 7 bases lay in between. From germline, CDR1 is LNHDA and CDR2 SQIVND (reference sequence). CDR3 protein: CASSARAGNTIYF. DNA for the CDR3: TGTGCCAGTAGTGCCAGGGCTGGAAACACCATATATTTT. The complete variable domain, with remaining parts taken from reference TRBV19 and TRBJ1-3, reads DGGITQSPKYLFRKEGQNVTLSCEQNLNHDAMYWYRQDPGQGLRLIYYSQIVNDFQKGDIAEGYSVSREKKESFPLTVTSAQKNPTAFYLCASSARAGNTIYFGEGSWLTVV.